This TCR beta chain was obtained from a study of blood T cell repertoires in COVID-19. As for the study in general: T cells, B-cell-depleted T cells, or PBMCs supplied cDNA or gDNA.

V gave up 5 bases and J gave up 8 bases, with 12 bases separating them. The CDR3 is 12 residues long. Original processing notes: Researchers report that nucleated cell counts were estimated from reference gene primer amplification. TCRdb keeps only in-frame clones here, not all; method: immunoSEQ multiplex PCR. That table gives V, J and clone size, and the DNA gave D and trimming. Found here are around 190,000 clones, approximately 80% of them singletons; the top ten hold approximately 7.3%. The sequencing input was peripheral blood. The chain has TRBV12-3 or TRBV12-4 and TRBJ1-2; D gene uncertain. This sequence originates from a human donor in a cohort sampled during active COVID-19. CDR3 nucleotide sequence: TGTGCCAGCAGTAAGGTTTTGAGGGGCTACACCTTC. Encoded protein: CASSKVLRGYTF.